This T cell receptor (beta chain) derives from a study of T cell changes during pregnancy in multiple sclerosis (dated by TCRdb to the late 2010s). A note on the overall study: The study looked at changes in the T cell repertoire across pregnancy in women with multiple sclerosis.

V has 0 bases trimmed and J has 5 bases trimmed; junction bases matching no gene number 7. The CDR3, cysteine through phenylalanine, is 15 amino acids long. Solely the CDR3 DNA is kept, with 45 bases framed from the first base. The germline V gene sets CDR1 to SGHRS and CDR2 to YFSETQ. For this clone: The antigen it recognizes is unknown. Base quality data are lacking; no much larger clone is found one base away.

Libraries were constructed by the immunoSEQ multiplex PCR assay. TCRdb provides this immuneACCESS table in a form limited to in-frame rearrangements. Some clones are lacking; in checked studies, under half of them reflect an unresolved V gene, and why the rest are absent is not known. Recorded for this sample are tens of thousands of clones; approximately 92% of them occurred a single time. Of the sample, 2.5% to 3% is held by the ten largest clones. The TCR sequence derives from a female donor in good health, enrolled as a control in a pregnancy study. Recombination connected TRBV5-1 to TRBJ2-7, and 8 junction bases match TRBD1. Material: peripheral blood, obtained in the third trimester of pregnancy. The nucleotide sequence reads TGCGCCAGCAGCTTGGCAGGCAGGGGGCCCGACGAGCAGTACTTC. It codes for CASSLAGRGPDEQYF.